This T cell receptor beta chain originates from a study of shared clonotypes between healthy human individuals. The J segment lost 2 bases and the V segment lost 4 bases, leaving 10 bases of the junction unmatched. Germline V gene sequence: CDR1 KGHSH, CDR2 LQKENI. The CDR3 totals 16 residues. Libraries were prepared by immunoSEQ multiplex PCR; TCRdb keeps only in-frame clonotypes and omits some of them. The data show 2 million to 3 million clones, with over 85% seen just once and 0.14% held by the top ten. The donor cohort consisted entirely of Caucasian adults residing in Nashville, Tennessee. CD4+ cells were split into CD45RA+ naive and CD45RA-negative memory subsets. This clone was counted once.

The chain has TRBV18 and TRBJ2-5, with 7 bases matching TRBD1. The TCR was taken from a man aged 18 to 30 in good health. Source material: naive CD4+ T cells sorted from blood. Regarding subset: CD45RA+ positively selected. The CDR3 sequence is CASSRLTGIPQETQYF. In nucleotides, the CDR3 is TGTGCCAGCTCACGACTGACAGGGATTCCTCAAGAGACCCAGTACTTC.